This entry lists 19 T cell receptor beta chains sequenced from one sample in a study of CD8 T cells in Susac syndrome. The authors reverse transcribed roughly 0.5 to 1 ug RNA with random hexamers. TCRdb fed the immunoSEQ multiplex PCR reads into MiXCR, producing one record per CDR3 protein. The sample lists about 210,000 distinct CDR3 sequences, 95% occurring once. Sequencing was done on a sample of CD4+ T cells from PBMCs. The source of these receptors is a human donor with multiple sclerosis.

Only one count was recorded for this clonotype. This chain uses TRBV18 with TRBJ2-1; 10 bases agree with TRBD2. The CDR3 is 17 amino acids. V was clipped by 0 bases and J by 2 bases; unmatched bases: 4. The germline V gene has CDR1 KGHSH and CDR2 LQKENI. The CDR3 DNA reads TGTGCCAGCTCACCACCGGTAGCGGGAGGTACCTACAATGAGCAGTTCTTC. Protein: CASSPPVAGGTYNEQFF.

The chain carries TRBV7-2 and TRBJ2-7; D is unresolved. Germline CDR1 SGHTA, CDR2 FQGNSA. This CDR3 comprises 12 residues. Between the trimmed V and J ends, which lost 2 bases and 7 bases, there was a span of 9 bases. The CDR3 loop is CASSLSESEQYF. CDR3 nucleotides: TGTGCCAGCAGCTTATCCGAATCGGAGCAGTACTTC. The whole variable domain, filled in from reference TRBV7-2 and TRBJ2-7, reads GAGVSQSPSNKVTEKGKDVELRCDPISGHTALYWYRQSLGQGLEFLIYFQGNSAPDKSGLPSDRFSAERTGGSVSTLTIQRTQQEDSAVYLCASSLSESEQYFGPGTRLTVT.

The rearrangement links TRBV29-1 to TRBJ2-5; tentatively, D is TRBD2 (7 bases). The germline V and J ends were trimmed by 4 bases and 5 bases, with 14 bases remaining between them. Germline CDR1 SQVTM, CDR2 ANQGSEA. This CDR3 has 13 amino acids. The CDR3 here is CSVGGGPTETQYF. CDR3 DNA sequence: TGCAGCGTTGGGGGGGGCCCTACCGAGACCCAGTACTTC.

The CDR3 reads CASSQSGRGNGNQPQHF. CDR3 bases: TGCGCCAGCAGTCAATCCGGCAGGGGAAACGGCAATCAGCCCCAGCATTTT. The chain employs TRBV23-1 and TRBJ1-5, with D possibly TRBD1 on 6 matching bases. TRBV23-1 counts as an open reading frame of uncertain function. CDR3 length: 17 amino acids. Between the trimmed V and J ends, which lost 0 bases and 2 bases, there was a span of 14 bases.

This sequence joins TRBV20-1 and TRBJ1-2, with a weak D call TRBD1 (5 bases). CDR1 and CDR2 (germline): DFQATT, SNEGSKA (reference sequence). Trimming removed 3 bases from V and 11 bases from J, with 16 bases in between. The CDR3 extends over 12 amino acids. The CDR3 protein is CSARHPGGGYTF. CDR3 nucleotides: TGCAGTGCTAGGCATCCGGGGGGAGGTTACACCTTC.

The CDR3 DNA reads TGCAGTGCCTGGGACACCAATCGTTATGGCTACACCTTC. Its translation is CSAWDTNRYGYTF. The chain links TRBV20-1 to TRBJ1-2, with D perhaps TRBD1 (6 bases). Trimming shortened V by 6 bases and J by 5 bases, and 16 bases separated the two germline ends. CDR1 is DFQATT and CDR2 is SNEGSKA in the germline V gene (reference sequence). This CDR3 spans 13 amino acids.

This rearrangement joins TRBV2 to TRBJ2-7; D ambiguous. Germline-derived CDR1 and CDR2 are SNHLY and FYNNEI. V was trimmed by 3 bases and J by 2 bases, leaving 11 bases between them. CDR3 length: 14 residues. The CDR3 nucleotides are TGTGCCAGCAGTGACGCCCCAGAGCCCTACGAGCAGTACTTC. Its protein is CASSDAPEPYEQYF.

The rearrangement joins TRBV15 to TRBJ1-2; TRBD1 might be the D (6 bases). Germline V gene lookup returns CDR1 LNHNV and CDR2 YYDKDF (reference sequence). This CDR3 has 17 residues. Trimming removed 0 bases at V and 8 bases at J, with 22 bases between. The CDR3 loop is CATSREQLGTPQSGYTF. CDR3 sequence (DNA): TGTGCCACCAGCAGAGAGCAGCTAGGGACACCACAGTCGGGCTACACCTTC.

V and J are TRBV29-1 and TRBJ1-1; D remains unclear. V lost 7 bases, J lost 10 bases, and 19 bases lay in between. CDR1 is SQVTM, CDR2 ANQGSEA, per germline. This CDR3 is 12 amino acids long. Written as DNA, the CDR3 is TGCAGCGCCGTGGACGAGACCTTGGTAGCTTTCTTT. It specifies CSAVDETLVAFF.

The chain joins TRBV20-1 to TRBJ2-1, with D possibly TRBD2 on 6 matching bases. CDR1 is DFQATT and CDR2 is SNEGSKA in the germline V gene (reference sequence). This CDR3 has 13 residues. V was cut by 3 bases and J by 9 bases, with 15 bases left in between. CDR3 nucleotides: TGCAGTGCTAGTGCGTTCACGGGGGTTGAGCAGTTCTTC. It yields the protein CSASAFTGVEQFF.

The chain joins TRBV20-1 to TRBJ2-7, with 10 bases aligning to TRBD2. The junction had 10 bases not matched to a gene; V was cut back by 1 base and J by 7 bases. The CDR3 covers 15 residues. Germline V lookup: CDR1 DFQATT, CDR2 SNEGSKA (reference sequence). CDR3 protein: CSARGPELAGWEQYF. The CDR3 region has the DNA TGCAGTGCTAGAGGGCCCGAACTAGCGGGGTGGGAGCAGTACTTC.

V and J are TRBV7-2 and TRBJ2-1; TRBD1 matches 9 bases. The CDR3 consists of 12 residues. The germline CDR1 and CDR2 sequences are SGHTA and FQGNSA. The V gene end was trimmed by 5 bases and the J gene end by 12 bases; junction bases not matched to a gene: 5. CDR3 in amino acids: CASSHSGQGQFF. In DNA form, the CDR3 reads TGTGCCAGCAGCCACTCGGGACAGGGGCAGTTCTTC.

The V call is TRBV4-2, the J call TRBJ2-3; weak D call: TRBD1 (5 bases). V dropped 0 bases and J dropped 6 bases, with 16 bases sitting between them. CDR1 is LGHNA, CDR2 YNFKEQ, per germline. The CDR3 extends over 16 amino acids. In DNA form, the CDR3 reads TGTGCCAGCAGCCAAGAGGGGCGGCTAACCTCGGATACGCAGTATTTT. Protein product: CASSQEGRLTSDTQYF.

The chain recombines TRBV14 with TRBJ2-1, with D tentatively TRBD2 (6 bases). Trimming pared 0 bases from V and 4 bases from J, leaving 13 bases between. The CDR3 runs to 16 residues. CDR1 SGHDN and CDR2 FVKESK come from the germline V gene. This CDR3 is CASSQDGGAFYNEQFF. CDR3 in DNA: TGTGCCAGCAGCCAAGACGGCGGGGCCTTTTACAATGAGCAGTTCTTC.

The V and J genes are TRBV12-3 or TRBV12-4 and TRBJ1-2; D uncertain. V gave up 3 bases and J gave up 7 bases, with 6 bases separating them. CDR3 length: 11 residues. CDR3 residues: CASSLPGGYTF. The CDR3, as DNA: TGTGCCAGCAGTTTGCCTGGTGGCTACACCTTC.

This clonotype showed up just a few times. The chain links TRBV5-4 to TRBJ2-7; 12 bases match TRBD2. The CDR3 totals 15 residues. Germline assignment: CDR1 SGHNT and CDR2 YYREEE (reference sequence). Trimming at V came to 5 bases and at J to 7 bases, leaving 10 bases not matched to a gene. CDR3 amino acids: CASSSLAGGPREQYF. CDR3 in DNA: TGTGCCAGCAGTTCCCTAGCGGGAGGGCCTCGGGAGCAGTACTTC.

The gene calls are TRBV30 and TRBJ2-7; perhaps TRBD1 as D (6 bases). Germline lookup yields CDR1 GTSNPN and CDR2 SVGIG (reference sequence). With 5 bases removed from V and 1 base from J, the gap between germline ends came to 15 bases. The CDR3 has 14 amino acids. The CDR3 is CAWGLGQTSYEQYF. CDR3 DNA sequence: TGTGCCTGGGGCCTGGGACAAACTTCCTACGAGCAGTACTTC.

The V call is TRBV18, the J call TRBJ2-3, with a tentative D call TRBD1 (6 bases). The CDR3 sequence is 15 residues long. V was shortened by 6 bases and J by 2 bases, with 15 bases between the two germline ends. Germline V lookup: CDR1 KGHSH, CDR2 LQKENI. CDR3 nucleotides: TGTGCCAGCTCTCTCCGTACAGGGAACACAGATACGCAGTATTTT. Translated, it gives CASSLRTGNTDTQYF.

The chain carries TRBV6-2 or TRBV6-3 and TRBJ2-6; D uncertain. The V end lost 3 bases, the J end lost 4 bases, and 7 bases lay between the germline ends. The CDR3 loop spans 14 amino acids. Germline V gene data show CDR1 as MNHEY and CDR2 as SVGEGT. CDR3 nucleotide sequence: TGTGCCAGCAGTTATACGGTGGGGGCCAACGTCCTGACTTTC. Its protein is CASSYTVGANVLTF.